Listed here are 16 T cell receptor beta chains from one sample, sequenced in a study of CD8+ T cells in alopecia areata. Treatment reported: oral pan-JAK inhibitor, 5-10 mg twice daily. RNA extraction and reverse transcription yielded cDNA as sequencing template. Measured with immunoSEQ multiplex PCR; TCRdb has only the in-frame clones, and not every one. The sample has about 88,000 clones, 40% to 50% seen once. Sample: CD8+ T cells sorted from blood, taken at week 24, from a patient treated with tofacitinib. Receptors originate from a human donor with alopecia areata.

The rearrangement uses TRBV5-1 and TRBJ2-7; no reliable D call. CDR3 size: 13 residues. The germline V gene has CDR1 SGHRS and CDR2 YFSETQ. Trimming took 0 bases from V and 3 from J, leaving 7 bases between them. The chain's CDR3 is CASSLEVHYEQYF. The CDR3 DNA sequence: TGCGCCAGCAGCTTGGAAGTCCACTACGAGCAGTACTTC.

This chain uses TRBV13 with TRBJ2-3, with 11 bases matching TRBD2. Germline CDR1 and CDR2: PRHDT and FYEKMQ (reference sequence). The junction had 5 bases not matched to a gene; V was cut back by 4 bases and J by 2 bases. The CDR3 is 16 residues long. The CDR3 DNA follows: TGTGCCAGCAGCTCCAGACTAGCGGGGACCACAGATACGCAGTATTTT. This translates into CASSSRLAGTTDTQYF.

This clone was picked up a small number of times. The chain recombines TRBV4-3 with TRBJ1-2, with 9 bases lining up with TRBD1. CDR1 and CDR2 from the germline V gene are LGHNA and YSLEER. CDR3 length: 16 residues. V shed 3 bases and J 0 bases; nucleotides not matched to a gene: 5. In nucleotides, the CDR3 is TGCGCCAGCAGCCAGGGGGACAGGGTTACTAACTATGGCTACACCTTC. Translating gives CASSQGDRVTNYGYTF.

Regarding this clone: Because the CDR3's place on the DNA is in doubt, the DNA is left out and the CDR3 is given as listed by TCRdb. The CDR3 spells CASTPIPVLRAGELFF. The chain couples TRBV7-9 to TRBJ2-2; the table's D call TRBD2 went unverified against the DNA. In germline, CDR1 is SEHNR, CDR2 FQNEAQ (reference sequence). The CDR3 has 16 amino acids, counting both end residues.

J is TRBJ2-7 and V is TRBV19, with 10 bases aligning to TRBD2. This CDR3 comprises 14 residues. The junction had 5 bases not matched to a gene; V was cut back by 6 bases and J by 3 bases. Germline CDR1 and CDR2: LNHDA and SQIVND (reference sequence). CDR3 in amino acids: CASSPGLALYEQYF. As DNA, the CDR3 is TGTGCCAGTAGCCCGGGACTAGCGCTCTACGAGCAGTACTTC.

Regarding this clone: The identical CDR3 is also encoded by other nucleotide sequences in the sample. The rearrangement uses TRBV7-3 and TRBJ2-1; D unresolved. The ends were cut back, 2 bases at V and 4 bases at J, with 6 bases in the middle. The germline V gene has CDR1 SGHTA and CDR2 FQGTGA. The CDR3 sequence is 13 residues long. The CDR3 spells CASSLGLYNEQFF. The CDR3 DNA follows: TGTGCCAGCAGCTTAGGTTTGTACAATGAGCAGTTCTTC.

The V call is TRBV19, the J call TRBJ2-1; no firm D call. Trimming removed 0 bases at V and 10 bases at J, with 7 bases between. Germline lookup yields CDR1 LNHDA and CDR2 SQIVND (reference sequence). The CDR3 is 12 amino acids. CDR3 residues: CASSIDRSEQFF. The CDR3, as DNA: TGTGCCAGTAGTATAGATCGATCCGAGCAGTTCTTC.

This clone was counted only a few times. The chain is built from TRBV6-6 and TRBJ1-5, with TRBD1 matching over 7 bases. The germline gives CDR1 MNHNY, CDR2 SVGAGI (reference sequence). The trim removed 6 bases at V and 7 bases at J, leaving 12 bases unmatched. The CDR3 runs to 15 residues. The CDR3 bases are TGTGCCAGCAGCTCCACCGGGACAGTCTCACAGCCCCAGCATTTT. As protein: CASSSTGTVSQPQHF.

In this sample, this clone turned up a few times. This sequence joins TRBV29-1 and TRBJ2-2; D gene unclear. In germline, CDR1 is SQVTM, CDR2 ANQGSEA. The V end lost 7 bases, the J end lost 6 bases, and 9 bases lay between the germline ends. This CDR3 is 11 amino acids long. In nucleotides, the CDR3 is TGCAGCGGTAGCCGGTCCGGGGAGCTGTTTTTT. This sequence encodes CSGSRSGELFF.

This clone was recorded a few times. This CDR3 reads CASSIRDRGLGEQYF. The DNA of the CDR3 is TGTGCCAGCAGCATCCGGGACAGGGGGCTTGGCGAGCAGTACTTC. The chain joins TRBV7-9 to TRBJ2-7; 12 nucleotides agree with TRBD1. The CDR3 is made up of 15 amino acids. The V segment lost 5 bases and the J segment 6 bases; nucleotides outside the gene matches: 8. Germline V gene sequence: CDR1 SEHNR, CDR2 FQNEAQ (reference sequence). The whole variable domain, filled in from reference TRBV7-9 and TRBJ2-7, reads DTGVSQNPRHKITKRGQNVTFRCDPISEHNRLYWYRQTLGQGPEFLTYFQNEAQLEKSRLLSDRFSAERPKGSFSTLEIQRTEQGDSAMYLCASSIRDRGLGEQYFGPGTRLTVT.

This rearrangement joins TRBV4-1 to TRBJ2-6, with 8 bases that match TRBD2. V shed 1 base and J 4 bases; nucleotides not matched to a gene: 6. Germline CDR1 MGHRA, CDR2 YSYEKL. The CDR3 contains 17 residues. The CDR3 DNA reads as TGCGCCAGCAGCCAAGCTCAGCGGGAGTCGGGGGCCAACGTCCTGACTTTC. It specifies CASSQAQRESGANVLTF.

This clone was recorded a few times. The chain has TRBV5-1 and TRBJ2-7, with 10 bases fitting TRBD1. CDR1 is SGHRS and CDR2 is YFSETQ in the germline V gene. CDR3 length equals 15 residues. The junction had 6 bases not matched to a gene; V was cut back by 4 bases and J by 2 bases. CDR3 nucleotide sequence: TGCGCCAGCAGCCCGGCGGGACAGGGGCCCTACGAGCAGTACTTC. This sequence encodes CASSPAGQGPYEQYF.

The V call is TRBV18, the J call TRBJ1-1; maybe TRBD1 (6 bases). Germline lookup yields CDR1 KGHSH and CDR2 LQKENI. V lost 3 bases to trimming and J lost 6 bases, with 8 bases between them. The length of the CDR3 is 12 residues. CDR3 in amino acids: CASSPGTSEAFF. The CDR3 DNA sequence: TGTGCCAGCTCACCCGGGACATCTGAAGCTTTCTTT.

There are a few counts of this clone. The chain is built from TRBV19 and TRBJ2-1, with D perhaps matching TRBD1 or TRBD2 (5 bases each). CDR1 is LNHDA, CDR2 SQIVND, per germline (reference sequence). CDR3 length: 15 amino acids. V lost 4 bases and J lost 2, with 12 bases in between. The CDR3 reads CASSTNRGPYNEQFF. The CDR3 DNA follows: TGTGCCAGTAGTACCAACCGGGGACCCTACAATGAGCAGTTCTTC.

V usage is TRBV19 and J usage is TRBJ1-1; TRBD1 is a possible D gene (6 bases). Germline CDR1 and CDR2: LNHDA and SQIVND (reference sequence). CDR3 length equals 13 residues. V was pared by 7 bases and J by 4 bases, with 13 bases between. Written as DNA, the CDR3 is TGTGCCAGTAATTGGGGGCAGTTCACTGAAGCTTTCTTT. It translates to CASNWGQFTEAFF.

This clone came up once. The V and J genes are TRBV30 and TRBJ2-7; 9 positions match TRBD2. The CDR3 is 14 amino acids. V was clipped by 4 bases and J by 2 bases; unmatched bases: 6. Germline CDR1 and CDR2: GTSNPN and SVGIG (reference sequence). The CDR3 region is CAWTRTSDTYEQYF. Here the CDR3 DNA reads TGTGCCTGGACTCGGACTAGCGATACCTACGAGCAGTACTTC.